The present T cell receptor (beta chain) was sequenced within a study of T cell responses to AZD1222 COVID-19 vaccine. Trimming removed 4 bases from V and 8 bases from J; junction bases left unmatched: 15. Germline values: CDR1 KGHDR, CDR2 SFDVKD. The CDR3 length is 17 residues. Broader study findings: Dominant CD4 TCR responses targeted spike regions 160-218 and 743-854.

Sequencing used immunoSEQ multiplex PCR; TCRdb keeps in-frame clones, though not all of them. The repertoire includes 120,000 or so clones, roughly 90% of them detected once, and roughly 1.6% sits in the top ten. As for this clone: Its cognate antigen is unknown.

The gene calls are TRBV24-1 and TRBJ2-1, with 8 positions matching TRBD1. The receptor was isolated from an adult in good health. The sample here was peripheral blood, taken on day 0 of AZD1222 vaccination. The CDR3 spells CATSDSFGRDRPHEQFF. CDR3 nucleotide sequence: TGTGCCACCAGTGACTCCTTCGGCCGGGACAGGCCCCATGAGCAGTTCTTC.